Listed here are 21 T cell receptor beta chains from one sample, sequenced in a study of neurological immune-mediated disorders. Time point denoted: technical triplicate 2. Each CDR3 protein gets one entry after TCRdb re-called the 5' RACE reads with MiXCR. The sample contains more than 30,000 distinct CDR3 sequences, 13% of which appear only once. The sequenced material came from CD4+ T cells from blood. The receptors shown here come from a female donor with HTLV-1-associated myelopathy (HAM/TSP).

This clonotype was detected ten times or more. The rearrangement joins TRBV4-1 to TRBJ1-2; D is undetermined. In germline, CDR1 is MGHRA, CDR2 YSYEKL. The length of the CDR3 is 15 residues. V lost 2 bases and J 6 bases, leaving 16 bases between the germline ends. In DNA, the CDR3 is TGCGCCAGCAGCCAACCCCGAGAGGGAAGGAATGGCTACACCTTC. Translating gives CASSQPREGRNGYTF.

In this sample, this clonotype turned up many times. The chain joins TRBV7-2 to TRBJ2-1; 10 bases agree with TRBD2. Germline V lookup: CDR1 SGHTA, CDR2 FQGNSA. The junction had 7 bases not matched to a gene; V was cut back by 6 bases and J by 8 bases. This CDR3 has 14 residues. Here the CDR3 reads CASRIAGGSDEQFF. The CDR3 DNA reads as TGTGCCAGCAGGATAGCGGGGGGCAGCGATGAGCAGTTCTTC.

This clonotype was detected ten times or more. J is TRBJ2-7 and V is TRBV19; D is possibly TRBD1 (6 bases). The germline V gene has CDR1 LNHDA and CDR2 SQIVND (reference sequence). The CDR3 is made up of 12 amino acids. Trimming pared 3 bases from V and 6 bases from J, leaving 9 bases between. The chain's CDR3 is CASSMVGGEQYF. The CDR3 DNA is TGTGCCAGTAGTATGGTAGGGGGCGAGCAGTACTTC.

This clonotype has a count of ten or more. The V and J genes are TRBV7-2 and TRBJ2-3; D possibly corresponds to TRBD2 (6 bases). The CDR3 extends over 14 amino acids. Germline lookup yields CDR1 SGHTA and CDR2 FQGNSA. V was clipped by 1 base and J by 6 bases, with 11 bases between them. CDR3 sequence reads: CASSLGLDGDTQYF. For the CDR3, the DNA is TGTGCCAGCAGCTTAGGACTAGACGGGGATACGCAGTATTTT.

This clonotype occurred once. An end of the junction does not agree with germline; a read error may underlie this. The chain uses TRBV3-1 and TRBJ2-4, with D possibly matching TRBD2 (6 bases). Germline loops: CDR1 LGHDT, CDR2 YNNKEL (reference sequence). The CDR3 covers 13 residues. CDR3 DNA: TGTGCTAGCGGACACCCAGCCAAAAACATTCAGTGCTTC. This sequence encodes CASGHPAKNIQCF.

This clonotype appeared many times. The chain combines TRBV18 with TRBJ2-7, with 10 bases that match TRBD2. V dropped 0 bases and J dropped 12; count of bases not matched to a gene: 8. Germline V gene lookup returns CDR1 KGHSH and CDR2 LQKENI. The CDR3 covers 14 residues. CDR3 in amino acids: CASSPPYEREGRYF. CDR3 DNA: TGTGCCAGCTCACCACCGTATGAGCGGGAGGGTCGGTACTTC.

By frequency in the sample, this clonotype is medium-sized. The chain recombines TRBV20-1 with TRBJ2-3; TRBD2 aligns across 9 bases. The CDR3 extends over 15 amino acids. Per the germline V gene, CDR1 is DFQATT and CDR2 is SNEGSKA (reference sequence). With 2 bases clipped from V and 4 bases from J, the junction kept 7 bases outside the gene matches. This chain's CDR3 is CSARISGGWADTQYF. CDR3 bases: TGCAGTGCTAGAATCAGCGGGGGGTGGGCAGATACGCAGTATTTT.

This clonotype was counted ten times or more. The CDR3 loop reads CSARVSSGVQETQYF. CDR3 nucleotide sequence: TGCAGTGCTAGAGTGTCTAGCGGAGTCCAAGAGACCCAGTACTTC. This sequence joins TRBV20-1 and TRBJ2-5, with 7 bases aligning to TRBD2. Germline values: CDR1 DFQATT, CDR2 SNEGSKA (reference sequence). The CDR3 length is 15 residues. Trimming at V came to 1 base and at J to 1 base, leaving 6 bases not matched to a gene.

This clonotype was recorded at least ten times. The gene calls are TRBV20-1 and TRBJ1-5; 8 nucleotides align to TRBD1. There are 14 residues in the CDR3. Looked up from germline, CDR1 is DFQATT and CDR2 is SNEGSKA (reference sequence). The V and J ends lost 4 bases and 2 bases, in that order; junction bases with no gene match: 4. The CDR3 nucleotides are TGCAGTGCTACCAGGGGGCTTGGCAATCAGCCCCAGCATTTT. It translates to CSATRGLGNQPQHF.

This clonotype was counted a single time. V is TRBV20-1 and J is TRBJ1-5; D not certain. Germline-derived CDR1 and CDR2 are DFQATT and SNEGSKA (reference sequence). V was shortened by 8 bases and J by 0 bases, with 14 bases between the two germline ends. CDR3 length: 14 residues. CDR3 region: CSTAHTDSNQPQHF. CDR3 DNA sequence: TGCAGTACCGCCCATACGGATAGCAATCAGCCCCAGCATTTT.

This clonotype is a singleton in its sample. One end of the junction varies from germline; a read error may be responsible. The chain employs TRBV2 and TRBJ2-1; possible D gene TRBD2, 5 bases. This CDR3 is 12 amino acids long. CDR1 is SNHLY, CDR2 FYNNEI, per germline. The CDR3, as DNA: TGTGCCAGCAAACCGCCCGGGAATGAGCACTTATTC. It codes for CASKPPGNEHLF.

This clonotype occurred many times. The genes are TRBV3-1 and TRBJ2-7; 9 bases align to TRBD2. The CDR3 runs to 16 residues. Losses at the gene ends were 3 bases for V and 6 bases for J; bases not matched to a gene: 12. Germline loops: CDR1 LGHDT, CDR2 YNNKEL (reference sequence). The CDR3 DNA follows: TGTGCCAGCAGCCACGGACGCGGCGGGGGGGCCTCCGAGCAGTACTTC. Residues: CASSHGRGGGASEQYF.

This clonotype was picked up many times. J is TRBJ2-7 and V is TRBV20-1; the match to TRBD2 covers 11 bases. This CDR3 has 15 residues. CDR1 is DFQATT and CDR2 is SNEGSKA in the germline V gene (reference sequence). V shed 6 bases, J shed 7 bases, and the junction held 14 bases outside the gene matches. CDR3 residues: CSANSPTSGAREQYF. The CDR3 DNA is TGCAGTGCAAACAGCCCGACTAGCGGGGCCCGGGAGCAGTACTTC.

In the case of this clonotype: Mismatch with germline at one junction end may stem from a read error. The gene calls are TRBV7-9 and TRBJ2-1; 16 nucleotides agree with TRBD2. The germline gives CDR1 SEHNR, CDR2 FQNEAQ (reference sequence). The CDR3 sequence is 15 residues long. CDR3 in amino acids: CASSSGTSGGVEQFF. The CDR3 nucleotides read TGTGCTAGCAGCTCCGGGACTAGCGGGGGGGTTGAGCAGTTCTTC. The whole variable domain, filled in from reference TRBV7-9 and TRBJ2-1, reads DTGVSQNPRHKITKRGQNVTFRCDPISEHNRLYWYRQTLGQGPEFLTYFQNEAQLEKSRLLSDRFSAERPKGSFSTLEIQRTEQGDSAMYLCASSSGTSGGVEQFFGPGTRLTVL.

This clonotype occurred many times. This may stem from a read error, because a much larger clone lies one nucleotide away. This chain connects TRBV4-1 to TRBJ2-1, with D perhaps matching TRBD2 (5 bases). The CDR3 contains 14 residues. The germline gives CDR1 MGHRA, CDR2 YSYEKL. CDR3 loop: CASSQDASLGERFF. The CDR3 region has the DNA TGCGCCAGCAGCCAAGATGCTAGCCTTGGTGAGCGGTTCTTC.

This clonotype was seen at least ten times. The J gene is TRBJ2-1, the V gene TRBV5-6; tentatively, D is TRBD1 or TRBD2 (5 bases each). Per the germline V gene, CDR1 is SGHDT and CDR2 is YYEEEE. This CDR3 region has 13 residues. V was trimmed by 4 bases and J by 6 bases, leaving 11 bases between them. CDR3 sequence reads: CASSPGPSNEQFF. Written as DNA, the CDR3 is TGTGCCAGCAGCCCGGGACCCAGCAATGAGCAGTTCTTC.

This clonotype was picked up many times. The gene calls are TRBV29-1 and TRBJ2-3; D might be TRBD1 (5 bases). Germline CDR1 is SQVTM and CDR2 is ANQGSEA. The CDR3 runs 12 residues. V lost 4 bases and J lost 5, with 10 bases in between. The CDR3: CSVGKGIDTQYF. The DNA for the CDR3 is TGCAGCGTTGGGAAGGGGATAGATACGCAGTATTTT.

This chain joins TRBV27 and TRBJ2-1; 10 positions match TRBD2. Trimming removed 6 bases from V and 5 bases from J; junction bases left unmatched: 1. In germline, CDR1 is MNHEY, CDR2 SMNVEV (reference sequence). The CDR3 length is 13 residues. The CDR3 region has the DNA TGTGCCAGCAGCACTAGCGGGAACAATGAGCAGTTCTTC. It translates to CASSTSGNNEQFF.

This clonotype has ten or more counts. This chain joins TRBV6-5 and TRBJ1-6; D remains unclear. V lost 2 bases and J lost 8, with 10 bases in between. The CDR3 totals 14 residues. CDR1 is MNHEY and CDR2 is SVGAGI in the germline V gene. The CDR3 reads CASSYMAGDSPLHF. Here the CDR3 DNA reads TGTGCCAGCAGTTACATGGCAGGAGATTCACCCCTCCACTTT.

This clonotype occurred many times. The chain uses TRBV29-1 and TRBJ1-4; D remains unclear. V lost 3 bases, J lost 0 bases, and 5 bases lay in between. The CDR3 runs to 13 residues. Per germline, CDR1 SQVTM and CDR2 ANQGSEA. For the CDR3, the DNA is TGCAGCGTTGATAGCGCAACTAATGAAAAACTGTTTTTT. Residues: CSVDSATNEKLFF.

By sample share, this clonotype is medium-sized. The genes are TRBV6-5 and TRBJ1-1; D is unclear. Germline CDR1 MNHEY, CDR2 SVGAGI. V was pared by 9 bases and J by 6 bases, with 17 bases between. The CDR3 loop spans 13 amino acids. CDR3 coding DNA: TGTGCCAGTTTTAACGGCCTGGGCGCTGAAGCTTTCTTT. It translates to CASFNGLGAEAFF.